One T cell receptor (beta chain) is described in this entry. Its target is not known. Generated by immunoSEQ multiplex PCR, the TCRdb table keeps only in-frame clones and is missing some. The sample consists of approximately 350,000 clones, roughly 84% of them appearing once. Noted treatment: some 20 received Ad26.COV2.S at low or high dose, single or two shots; about 5 received placebo; per-sample allocation not given. Following the first vaccine or placebo injection, samples were taken on day 63. Donation was by an adult aged 18-55 years who was in Boston. The data are from a study of Ad26.COV2.S vaccination and SARS-CoV-2 variants. Overall study context: Each vaccinee took Ad26.COV2.S intramuscularly, once or twice 56 days apart.

V shed 2 bases and J 6 bases; nucleotides not matched to a gene: 7. There are 13 residues in the CDR3. The germline gives CDR1 GTSNPN, CDR2 SVGIG (reference sequence). Study-level findings and limits: Researchers cautioned that TCR breadth and depth analyses may have underestimated total T cell responses. The authors reported substantial breadth in spike-specific CD8+ and CD4+ T cell responses after vaccination.

The chain joins TRBV30 to TRBJ2-7, with TRBD2 matching over 7 bases. This specimen was peripheral blood, taken in a trial of Ad26.COV2.S vaccine versus placebo. The origin of this receptor is a person between 18 and 65 years old who received the Ad26.COV2.S COVID-19 vaccine or a placebo. The CDR3 DNA reads as TGTGCCTGGAGTTACGGGGGGTCTGGCGAGCAGTACTTC. This codes for CAWSYGGSGEQYF.